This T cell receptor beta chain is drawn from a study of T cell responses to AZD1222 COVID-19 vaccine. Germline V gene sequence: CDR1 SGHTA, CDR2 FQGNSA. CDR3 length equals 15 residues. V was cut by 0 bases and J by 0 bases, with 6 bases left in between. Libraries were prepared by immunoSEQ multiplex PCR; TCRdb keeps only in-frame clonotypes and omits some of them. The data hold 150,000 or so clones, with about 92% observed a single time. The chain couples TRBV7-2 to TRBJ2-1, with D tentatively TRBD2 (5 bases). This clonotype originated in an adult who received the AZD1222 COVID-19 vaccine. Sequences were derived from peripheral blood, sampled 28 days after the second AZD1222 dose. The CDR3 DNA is TGTGCCAGCAGCTTAGCTGAGGGCTCCTACAATGAGCAGTTCTTC. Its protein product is CASSLAEGSYNEQFF.